The 21 T cell receptor beta chains given below trace back to one sample, sequenced in a study of T cells after posttransplantation cyclophosphamide. The repertoire was sequenced with immunoSEQ multiplex PCR; TCRdb's copy has only in-frame clones and lacks some. The profile covers around 10,000 clones, none occurring a single time. A marrow graft followed busulfan-fludarabine conditioning, with cyclophosphamide on days +3 and +4. The sample in question was PBMCs, obtained after allogeneic stem cell transplant with posttransplant cyclophosphamide. All receptors come from a female patient aged 40 to 55 who received an allogeneic stem cell transplant from a related donor, was CMV-positive, and had no GVHD. Some T cells may be supplied by the graft donor.

This clone occurred many times. The CDR3 reads CASSQDRPGLAGDNEQFF. The CDR3 DNA reads as TGTGCCAGCTCACAGGACAGGCCGGGACTAGCGGGAGACAATGAGCAGTTCTTC. The rearrangement uses TRBV18 and TRBJ2-1, with 14 bases aligning to TRBD2. Per the germline V gene, CDR1 is KGHSH and CDR2 is LQKENI. With 4 bases clipped from V and 5 bases from J, the junction kept 10 bases outside the gene matches. This CDR3 has 18 residues.

This clone was observed many times. The genes are TRBV19 and TRBJ1-6, with 8 bases aligning to TRBD1. The CDR3 has 16 amino acids. The junction had 13 bases not matched to a gene; V was cut back by 5 bases and J by 10 bases. Germline V CDR1 and CDR2: LNHDA, SQIVND (reference sequence). CDR3 nucleotides: TGTGCCAGTAGTCAGCCAGGACAGGGAATCGACTCACCCCTCCACTTT. Translating gives CASSQPGQGIDSPLHF.

This clone was counted ten times or more. This rearrangement joins TRBV5-5 to TRBJ2-6; 9 bases match TRBD1. V lost 6 bases, J lost 4 bases, and 11 bases stayed unmatched. CDR1 and CDR2 from the germline V gene are SGHKS and YYEKEE (reference sequence). The CDR3 covers 17 residues. For the CDR3, the DNA is TGTGCCAGCACCTGGGGACAGGGTTTGGGGGGGGCCAACGTCCTGACTTTC. It is translated as CASTWGQGLGGANVLTF.

Ten or more counts support this clone. The chain uses TRBV5-1 and TRBJ1-2; TRBD1 is a possible D gene (6 bases). The germline gives CDR1 SGHRS, CDR2 YFSETQ. Trimming left V 3 bases short and J 2 bases short, with 14 bases between. The CDR3 loop spans 15 amino acids. The CDR3, as DNA: TGCGCCAGCAGCTGGGTTTGGGGGCGCAACTATGGCTACACCTTC. Translation: CASSWVWGRNYGYTF.

This clone was recorded at least ten times. The rearrangement joins TRBV9 to TRBJ1-6, with 9 bases identical to TRBD1. V lost 4 bases, J lost 7 bases, and 6 bases stayed unmatched. CDR3 size: 15 residues. Germline CDR1 is SGDLS and CDR2 is YYNGEE. Here the CDR3 reads CASSPRTGVNSPLHF. The CDR3 DNA reads as TGTGCCAGCAGCCCCAGGACAGGGGTCAATTCACCCCTCCACTTT. The whole variable domain, filled in from reference TRBV9 and TRBJ1-6, reads DSGVTQTPKHLITATGQRVTLRCSPRSGDLSVYWYQQSLDQGLQFLIQYYNGEERAKGNILERFSAQQFPDLHSELNLSSLELGDSALYFCASSPRTGVNSPLHFGNGTRLTVT.

This clone was observed at least ten times. The chain links TRBV10-3 to TRBJ1-5; 8 bases are a match to TRBD1. The CDR3 runs 17 residues. V lost 0 bases, J lost 4 bases, and 8 bases stayed unmatched. From germline, CDR1 is ENHRY and CDR2 SYGVKD. The CDR3 nucleotides read TGTGCCATCAGTGAGTCGCAAGGGCAGGGGGCGAATCAGCCCCAGCATTTT. Amino acids: CAISESQGQGANQPQHF.

This clone was counted at least ten times. The J gene is TRBJ2-3, the V gene TRBV11-3; D unresolved. Trimming removed 0 bases at V and 6 bases at J, with 4 bases between. This CDR3 has 12 residues. The germline CDR1 and CDR2 sequences are SGHNT and YENEEA. The CDR3 nucleotides read TGTGCCAGCAGCTTAGATCGGGATACGCAGTATTTT. Protein product: CASSLDRDTQYF.

This clone was detected ten times or more. The rearrangement links TRBV2 to TRBJ2-1; 9 nucleotides line up with TRBD1. Per the germline V gene, CDR1 is SNHLY and CDR2 is FYNNEI. J lost 8 bases, V lost 5 bases, and 13 bases had no gene match. The CDR3 runs 16 residues. The CDR3 sequence: CASSTDGDRVSDEQFF. The DNA of the CDR3 is TGTGCCAGCAGTACCGATGGGGACAGGGTGAGCGATGAGCAGTTCTTC.

This clone was observed many times. The chain has TRBV28 and TRBJ2-7; 10 bases map to TRBD1. The CDR3 is 14 residues long. Germline CDR1 reads MDHEN; CDR2 reads SYDVKM. J gave up 4 bases and V 4 bases, and 4 bases lay outside the gene matches. The CDR3 spells CASSWTGGSYEQYF. The CDR3 coding sequence is TGTGCCAGCAGTTGGACAGGGGGTAGTTACGAGCAGTACTTC. Full variable domain (remainder filled in from reference TRBV28 and TRBJ2-7): DVKVTQSSRYLVKRTGEKVFLECVQDMDHENMFWYRQDPGLGLRLIYFSYDVKMKEKGDIPEGYSVSREKKERFSLILESASTNQTSMYLCASSWTGGSYEQYFGPGTRLTVT.

This clone is labeled medium-sized. The chain recombines TRBV10-3 with TRBJ2-1; 8 bases match TRBD1. Losses at the gene ends were 11 bases for V and 5 bases for J; bases not matched to a gene: 8. Germline-derived CDR1 and CDR2 are ENHRY and SYGVKD. This CDR3 has 13 amino acids. CDR3 residues: CAFKGQANNEQFF. The CDR3 nucleotides are TGTGCCTTCAAGGGACAGGCGAACAATGAGCAGTTCTTC.

This clone was seen a handful of times. The chain is built from TRBV19 and TRBJ1-3; 8 bases agree with TRBD2. TRBJ2-2 explains the end of the DNA better; the J call may be wrong. This CDR3 spans 15 amino acids. Germline lookup yields CDR1 LNHDA and CDR2 SQIVND (reference sequence). The DNA of the CDR3 is TGTGCCAGTAGTATCCCCGGGAGGGGGGACGGGGAGCTGTTTTTT. It codes for CASSIPGRGDGELFF.

This clone appeared many times. The J gene is TRBJ1-2, the V gene TRBV19; no clear D. The CDR3 is 14 residues long. CDR1 is LNHDA, CDR2 SQIVND, per germline (reference sequence). Trimming stripped 7 bases from V and 2 bases from J, with 14 bases between. This CDR3 reads CASIPLGRNYGYTF. CDR3 DNA sequence: TGTGCCAGTATCCCTCTGGGGAGGAACTATGGCTACACCTTC.

This clone showed up many times. V usage is TRBV2 and J usage is TRBJ1-2, with TRBD1 as a possible D gene (5 bases). Trimming left V 3 bases short and J 4 bases short, with 9 bases between. The CDR3 loop spans 13 amino acids. From germline, CDR1 is SNHLY and CDR2 FYNNEI. The CDR3, as DNA: TGTGCCAGCAGTGATTCGGGGGTCTATGGCTACACCTTC. Protein sequence: CASSDSGVYGYTF.

This clone was recorded at least ten times. The chain employs TRBV6-1 and TRBJ1-2; D perhaps matches TRBD1 (6 bases). The length of the CDR3 is 15 residues. Trimming stripped 1 base from V and 4 bases from J, with 13 bases between. The V gene's germline CDR1 is MNHNS and CDR2 SASEGT. The CDR3 region is CASSEVGQGFYGYTF. Written as DNA, the CDR3 is TGTGCCAGCAGTGAAGTAGGGCAGGGGTTCTATGGCTACACCTTC.

The J gene is TRBJ2-3, the V gene TRBV4-1; TRBD2 might be the D (5 bases). Germline assignment: CDR1 MGHRA and CDR2 YSYEKL. Trimming pared 4 bases from V and 11 bases from J, leaving 16 bases between. The CDR3 covers 13 residues. The CDR3 DNA is TGCGCCAGCAGCCTCTCCCCCGGGGAATTGCAGTATTTT. Encoded protein: CASSLSPGELQYF.

There are many counts of this clone. The V gene is TRBV2, the J gene TRBJ2-6, with unresolved D. Germline loops: CDR1 SNHLY, CDR2 FYNNEI. This CDR3 spans 17 amino acids. Between the trimmed V and J ends, which lost 1 base and 4 bases, there was a span of 14 bases. The CDR3 DNA is TGTGCCAGCAGTGAAGGGAACAGCCCAACCGGGGCCAACGTCCTGACTTTC. It codes for CASSEGNSPTGANVLTF.

This clone was counted ten times or more. This chain connects TRBV7-9 to TRBJ1-1, with TRBD1 identical over 12 bases. Germline-derived CDR1 and CDR2 are SEHNR and FQNEAQ (reference sequence). This CDR3 region has 16 residues. V was clipped by 5 bases and J by 6 bases; unmatched bases: 10. The CDR3 DNA reads as TGTGCCAGCAGCGCAGGCGTTGGGACAGGGGGCTCTGAAGCTTTCTTT. Translated, it gives CASSAGVGTGGSEAFF.

Ten or more counts support this clone. This rearrangement joins TRBV2 to TRBJ2-7; TRBD2 aligns across 10 bases. From germline, CDR1 is SNHLY and CDR2 FYNNEI. The trim removed 6 bases at V and 2 bases at J, leaving 10 bases unmatched. CDR3 length: 16 residues. The CDR3 sequence is CASRPDPSGGTYEQYF. CDR3 nucleotide sequence: TGTGCCAGCAGGCCAGACCCTAGCGGGGGAACCTACGAGCAGTACTTC.

This clone showed up many times. V gene TRBV28 combines with J gene TRBJ2-7, with D maybe TRBD1 (7 bases). From germline, CDR1 is MDHEN and CDR2 SYDVKM. Trimming removed 7 bases from V and 5 bases from J, with 24 bases in between. This CDR3 is built from 16 residues. The chain's CDR3 is CASISRTGRGENEQYF. The CDR3 coding sequence is TGTGCCAGCATCTCCCGGACCGGCAGGGGGGAAAACGAGCAGTACTTC.

The sample holds many counts of this clone. This rearrangement joins TRBV5-6 to TRBJ1-4; TRBD1 agrees at 7 bases. The CDR3 totals 15 residues. The germline V gene has CDR1 SGHDT and CDR2 YYEEEE. The ends lost 1 base at V and 4 bases at J; junction bases unmatched: 4. The CDR3 sequence is CASSLWTGLNEKLFF. CDR3 coding DNA: TGTGCCAGCAGCTTGTGGACAGGCCTTAATGAAAAACTGTTTTTT.

In its sample, this clone was seen many times. The V call is TRBV2, the J call TRBJ2-5; D uncertain. CDR3 size: 12 residues. The V gene lost 2 bases and the J gene lost 5 bases, with 6 bases spanning the gap. Germline values: CDR1 SNHLY, CDR2 FYNNEI. The CDR3 reads CASSESVETQYF. In DNA, the CDR3 is TGTGCCAGCAGTGAATCGGTGGAGACCCAGTACTTC.